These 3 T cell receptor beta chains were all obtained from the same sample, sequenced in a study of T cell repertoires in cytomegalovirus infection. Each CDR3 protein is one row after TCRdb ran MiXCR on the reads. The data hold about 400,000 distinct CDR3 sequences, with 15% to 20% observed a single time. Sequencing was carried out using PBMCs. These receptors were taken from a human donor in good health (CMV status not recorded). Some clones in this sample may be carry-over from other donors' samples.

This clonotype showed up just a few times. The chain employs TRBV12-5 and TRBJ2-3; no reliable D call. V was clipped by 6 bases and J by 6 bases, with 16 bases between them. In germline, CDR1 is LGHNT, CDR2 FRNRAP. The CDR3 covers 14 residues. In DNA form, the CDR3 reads TGTGCTAGTGGAAGAACGCCCCCCACCGATACGCAGTATTTT. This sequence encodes CASGRTPPTDTQYF.

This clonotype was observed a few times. In nucleotides, the CDR3 is TGTGCCACCGACTGGGGTTCCGGCACTGAAGCTTTCTTT. It specifies CATDWGSGTEAFF. The rearrangement joins TRBV10-3 to TRBJ1-1; D not resolved. The germline V and J ends were trimmed by 10 bases and 4 bases, with 16 bases remaining between them. The CDR3 runs 13 residues. Germline V gives CDR1 ENHRY, CDR2 SYGVKD.

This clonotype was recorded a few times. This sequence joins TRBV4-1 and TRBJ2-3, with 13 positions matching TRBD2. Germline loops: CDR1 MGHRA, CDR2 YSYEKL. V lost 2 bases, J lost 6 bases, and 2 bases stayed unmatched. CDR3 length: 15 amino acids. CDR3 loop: CASSQPLAGGDTQYF. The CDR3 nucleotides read TGCGCCAGCAGCCAACCACTAGCGGGAGGGGATACGCAGTATTTT.